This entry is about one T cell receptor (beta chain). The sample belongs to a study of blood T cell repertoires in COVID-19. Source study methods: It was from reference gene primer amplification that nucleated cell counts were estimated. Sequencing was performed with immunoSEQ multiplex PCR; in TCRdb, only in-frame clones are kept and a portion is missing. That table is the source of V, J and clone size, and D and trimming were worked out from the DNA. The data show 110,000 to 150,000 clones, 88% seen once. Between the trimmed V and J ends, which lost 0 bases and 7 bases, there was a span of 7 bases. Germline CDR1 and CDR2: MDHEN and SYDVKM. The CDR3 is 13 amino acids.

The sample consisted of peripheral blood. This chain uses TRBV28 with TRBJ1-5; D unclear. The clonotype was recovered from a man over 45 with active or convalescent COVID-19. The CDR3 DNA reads TGTGCCAGCAGTTTATGGGGAGGCCAGCCCCAGCATTTT. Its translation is CASSLWGGQPQHF.